The sample holds a few counts of the clone carrying this TCR beta chain. Its antigen is still unknown. The length of the CDR3 is 15 residues. The V and J ends lost 2 bases and 6 bases, in that order; junction bases with no gene match: 5. Germline V gene sequence: CDR1 MNHEY, CDR2 SVGAGI. Noted treatment: roughly 10-day PBMC culture with coronavirus spike peptide pools or control peptides (ViraFEST assay). Cultured CD4+ T-cell DNA underwent Oncomine TCR Beta short-read sequencing. Researchers extracted genomic DNA from CD4+ T cells that had been cultured. TCRdb itself ran the PCR reads through MiXCR, one entry per CDR3 protein. This table holds roughly 9,300 distinct CDR3 sequences, approximately 23% found once. The data belong to a study of vaccination and CD4 T cells after COVID-19. On the study more broadly: Participants were administered two doses of either the BNT162b2 or the mRNA-1273 vaccine. Cultures designated as controls were supplied with a CEFX pool, an HIV-1 Nef pool, or no peptide. Stimulation used overlapping spike peptides from SARS-CoV-2, HCoV-NL63, HCoV-OC43 and HCoV-229E.

The sequenced sample was CD4+ T cells from blood, cultured in vitro, obtained before SARS-CoV-2 vaccination. V usage is TRBV6-5 and J usage is TRBJ2-7, with 12 positions matching TRBD2. The clonotype comes from a human donor who received a COVID-19 vaccine. This CDR3 is CASSYSPSGGGEQYF. In DNA form, the CDR3 reads TGTGCCAGCAGTTACAGTCCTAGCGGGGGGGGCGAGCAGTACTTC.